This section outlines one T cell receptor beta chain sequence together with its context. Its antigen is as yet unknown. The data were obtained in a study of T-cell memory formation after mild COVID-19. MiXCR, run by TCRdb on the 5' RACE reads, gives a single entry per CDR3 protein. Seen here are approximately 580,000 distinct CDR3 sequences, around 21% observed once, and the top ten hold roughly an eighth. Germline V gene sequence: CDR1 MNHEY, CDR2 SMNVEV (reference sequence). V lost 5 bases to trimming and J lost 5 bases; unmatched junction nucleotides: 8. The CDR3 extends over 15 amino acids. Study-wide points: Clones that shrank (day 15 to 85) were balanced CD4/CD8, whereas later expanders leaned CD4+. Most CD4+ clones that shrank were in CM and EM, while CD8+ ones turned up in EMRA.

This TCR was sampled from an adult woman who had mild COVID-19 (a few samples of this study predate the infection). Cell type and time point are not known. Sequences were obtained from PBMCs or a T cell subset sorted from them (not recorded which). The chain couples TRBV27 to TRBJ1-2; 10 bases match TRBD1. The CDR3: CASSPRRDRGYGYTF. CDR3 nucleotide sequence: TGTGCCAGCAGTCCCCGTCGGGACAGGGGATATGGCTACACCTTC.